The entry below describes one TCR beta chain. As yet, its antigen is unknown. Germline CDR1 reads DFQATT; CDR2 reads SNEGSKA (reference sequence). The CDR3 runs to 10 residues. V lost 4 bases, J lost 5 bases, and 5 bases lay in between. It was with a sample-barcoded 5' primer and a J-beta primer mix that a second PCR of roughly 7 to 12 cycles was run. TCRdb itself ran the 5' RACE reads through MiXCR, one entry per CDR3 protein. The sample consists of about 670,000 distinct CDR3 sequences, around two fifths of them appearing once. This record comes from a study of blood T cells in healthy people across ages. Study observations and caveats: Higher naive T cell percentage went strongly together with higher TCR beta diversity. Long-lived donors had more naive CD4+ cells and higher diversity than aged donors.

The sequencing sample was made of blood. V gene TRBV20-1 combines with J gene TRBJ2-5, with unresolved D. The TCR was taken from an elderly man in good health. CDR3 region: CSATRETQYF. The CDR3 nucleotides are TGCAGTGCTACGAGGGAGACCCAGTACTTC.